This TCR beta chain comes out of a study of T cells in Graves' hyperthyroidism and ophthalmopathy. Germline CDR1 is SGHTA and CDR2 is FQGTGA. This CDR3 region has 14 residues. Trimming removed 5 bases from V and 2 bases from J, with 11 bases in between. Template material for amplifying TCR beta CDR3 regions consisted of RNA transcripts. The TCR CDR3 was amplified in a first-round RT-PCR using the HTBI primer set. TCRdb processed the multiplex PCR reads anew with MiXCR; each CDR3 protein has one entry. The sample records around 350,000 distinct CDR3 sequences, roughly 15% being singletons. This clonotype was recorded many times.

The V call is TRBV7-3, the J call TRBJ2-3; D may be TRBD2 (6 bases). Sequenced sample: blood. The sequence was collected from a woman between 25 and 40 years old with Graves' ophthalmopathy. CDR3 protein: CASSKVADTDTQYF. The CDR3 nucleotides are TGTGCCAGCAGCAAAGTAGCGGACACAGATACGCAGTATTTT.